The entry below gives a single T cell receptor (beta chain) sequence along with its context. The target of this receptor is not known. No base quality values were provided; no much bigger clone lies one nucleotide off. This sample was included in a study of blood T cell repertoires in COVID-19 (dated by TCRdb to 2018 to 2020). For context, the study as a whole: Samples from collaborators originated in the United States, Italy and Spain and spanned both the acute and convalescent phases of COVID-19. The material from the prospective study consisted of cDNA or gDNA derived from T cells, B-cell-depleted T cells, or PBMCs. The dataset comprised deeply sampled blood TCRbeta repertoires from subjects exposed to, actively infected with, or recovered from COVID-19. The repertoires were released in a freely available public database meant as a resource for research on the immune response to SARS-CoV-2. Samples were obtained from the ongoing ImmuneRACE study (first 160 participants) and from about 1,300 subjects provided by 6 global collaborators. The sample metadata nearly always contained a de-identified subject ID, COVID-19 status, age in years and sex. HLA class I and class II types, where available, came from metadata supplied by the sample provider rather than from assay-based typing. Study-level results and caveats: The quantity of clinical and demographic metadata differed by source and by participant and was supplied without curation.

TCRbeta CDR3 regions were amplified from genomic DNA using the immunoSEQ Assay, a bias-controlled multiplex PCR. The original pipeline was this. The number of nucleated cells in each sample was estimated by amplification of reference gene primers within the assay. Sequence reads were collapsed and filtered to measure the absolute abundance of every unique TCRbeta CDR3 rearrangement. Productive Simpson clonality was computed per sample as the square root of Simpson's diversity index over productive rearrangements. The source is immuneACCESS, and TCRdb retained only in-frame sequences with V and J called. Part of the clones is not carried over; for the studies checked, unresolved V genes explain less than half of this, and the remainder is unexplained. D and trimming were read from the DNA, whereas the V and J calls and clone size are those reported in that table. This sample gives about 400,000 clones in total; roughly 90% of them show up just once. The ten largest make up roughly 2% of the sample.

Participants in the prospective study were enrolled through a virtual design, were aged roughly 18 to 95 years, and lived in roughly 25 United States geographic areas. Cohort assignment in the prospective study relied on participant-reported clinical history from a screening survey and a study questionnaire. In the prospective study, mobile phlebotomists collected whole blood, serum and a nasopharyngeal or oropharyngeal swab from each participant. Additional blood draws and questionnaires over an approximately two-month period could optionally be provided by prospective study participants. Blood samples from the prospective study were shipped frozen or at room temperature prior to DNA extraction. Here V drops 8 bases and J drops 0 bases, and the junction holds 1 base not matched to any gene. The CDR3 runs 13 residues from the cysteine to the phenylalanine. The only DNA kept is the CDR3, 39 bases in frame from the first base. CDR1 and CDR2, looked up from the germline V gene, are ENHRY and SYGVKD.

The clonotype was recovered from a woman aged 35 to 49 with acute COVID-19. The sequence links TRBV10-3 to TRBJ2-7; 10 junctional bases match TRBD2. The sequenced sample consisted of PBMCs or T cells enriched from blood (not recorded which). The nucleotides read TGTGCCATCCTAGCGGGGGACTCCTACGAGCAGTACTTC. Its amino acids are CAILAGDSYEQYF.